This T cell receptor beta chain was sequenced for a study of shared clonotypes between healthy human individuals. With V trimmed by 1 base and J by 5 bases, 4 bases remained unmatched. Germline assignment: CDR1 SGHRS and CDR2 YFSETQ. This CDR3 region has 15 residues. Here immunoSEQ multiplex PCR was the method, and the copy in TCRdb shows in-frame clones only, minus some. The top ten clones hold about 1.7% of a sample with about 2.1 million clones, about 93% of them seen once. CD45RO-negative, CCR7-selected cells formed the naive CD8 fraction, which excluded terminally differentiated effector memory CD45RA+ cells.

This chain joins TRBV5-1 and TRBJ2-1, with 9 bases aligning to TRBD2. The sequence was collected from a man between 18 and 35 years old in good health. Some clones in this sample may be carry-over from other donors' samples. What was sequenced was naive CD8+ T cells from PBMCs. The CDR3 is CASSLSSGIHNEQFF. CDR3 nucleotide sequence: TGCGCCAGCAGCTTGTCTAGCGGGATCCACAATGAGCAGTTCTTC.